The source of this TCR beta chain is a study of blood T cell repertoires in COVID-19. Study in general: COVID-19 samples, acute and convalescent, were from the United States, Italy and Spain. Nucleic acid was either cDNA or gDNA, and it came from T cells, B-cell-depleted T cells, or PBMCs.

Authors' processing steps: Estimation of nucleated cell counts was performed using reference gene primer amplification. The assay was immunoSEQ multiplex PCR, and TCRdb's table has in-frame clones only and misses some. V, J and clone size are those of that table, while D and trimming were read from the DNA. The sample contains some 80,000 clones, 75% to 90% of which appear only once. The V and J ends lost 6 bases and 3 bases, in that order; junction bases with no gene match: 6. The germline CDR1 and CDR2 sequences are SQVTM and ANQGSEA. The CDR3 loop spans 13 amino acids. What was sequenced was peripheral blood. The sequence derives from a human donor in a cohort sampled during active COVID-19. This chain uses TRBV29-1 with TRBJ1-2; 8 nucleotides agree with TRBD1. CDR3 loop: CSVVQGAYYGYTF. The CDR3 DNA follows: TGCAGCGTCGTCCAGGGGGCCTACTATGGCTACACCTTC.